This T cell receptor (beta chain) was sequenced during a study of T cell repertoires in cytomegalovirus infection. About the research overall: An indication of both CMV infection and matching HLA type came from public TCR beta signatures. Study-level points and caveats: What dominated the ex vivo response were HLA-C-restricted CMV-specific TCR beta clonotypes. Summed frequency of public TCR beta families distinguished CMV carriers with the relevant HLA.

The J segment lost 4 bases and the V segment lost 0 bases, leaving 3 bases of the junction unmatched. CDR3 length: 15 amino acids. Germline V gives CDR1 SGDLS, CDR2 YYNGEE. Each CDR3 protein gets one entry after TCRdb re-called the reads with MiXCR. Here the sample spans 400,000 to 550,000 distinct CDR3 sequences, 11% being singletons. This clonotype was picked up a small number of times. Its target is not known. The chain joins TRBV9 to TRBJ2-2; 7 positions match TRBD1. What was sequenced was PBMCs. The clonotype originates from a human donor in good health (CMV status not recorded). Some clones in this sample may be carry-over from other donors' samples. CDR3 region: CASSVGDRLTGELFF. CDR3 in DNA: TGTGCCAGCAGCGTAGGGGACAGACTCACCGGGGAGCTGTTTTTT. Complete variable domain (other parts from reference TRBV9 and TRBJ2-2): DSGVTQTPKHLITATGQRVTLRCSPRSGDLSVYWYQQSLDQGLQFLIQYYNGEERAKGNILERFSAQQFPDLHSELNLSSLELGDSALYFCASSVGDRLTGELFFGEGSRLTVL.